This T cell receptor (beta chain) emerged from a study of OX40 agonist ivuxolimab in advanced cancers. Study in general: The study treated patients with ivuxolimab, an agonistic anti-OX40 (CD134) antibody. Patients in dose escalation had liver, melanoma, kidney or head and neck cancers. Study-wide results and caveats: Normalized T-cell clonal expansion was also low in some nonresponders.

TCRdb's copy holds only in-frame clones and misses some; the assay was immunoSEQ multiplex PCR. The repertoire includes approximately 44,000 clones, 75% to 85% of them detected once, and around 2.6% sits in the top ten. As for this clone: Its antigen is not identified.

Losses at the gene ends were 0 bases for V and 6 bases for J; bases not matched to a gene: 4. Germline V gene lookup returns CDR1 SGHAT and CDR2 FQNNGV. This CDR3 is built from 14 residues. The sample was CD4+ or CD8+ T cells sorted from blood, taken in a trial of the OX40 agonist ivuxolimab. The source of this sequence is an adult with an advanced solid tumor such as melanoma, head and neck, liver or kidney cancer. This sequence joins TRBV11-2 and TRBJ2-7, with 8 bases matching TRBD1. The CDR3 bases are TGTGCCAGCAGCTTAGATGGGACAGGCCGCGAGCAGTACTTC. Translation gives CASSLDGTGREQYF.